This T cell receptor beta chain was profiled in a study of regulatory T cells in long-lasting Graves disease. Sample time point: newly diagnosed GD, antithyroid drugs for less than 3 months. From RNA extracted from PBMCs, the TCR library was made. The sample holds many counts of this clonotype. Antigen specificity is unknown. Researchers made TCR beta libraries by using iRepertoire HTBI primers and running Arm-PCR on CDR3 regions. MiXCR, applied by TCRdb to the multiplex PCR reads, yields one record per CDR3 protein. The repertoire holds 410,000 or so distinct CDR3 sequences, with 14% to 15% as singletons. CDR3 length equals 15 residues. Germline CDR1 reads SGHRS; CDR2 reads YFSETQ. After removal of 4 bases from V and 1 base from J, the junction contained 4 bases not matched to a gene. The study's findings and limits: The study found TRBV28, TRBJ1-2 and TRBJ2-5 favored in persistent disease.

This sample also belongs to another study, concerning T cells in Graves' hyperthyroidism and ophthalmopathy.

The sample was peripheral blood mononuclear cells (PBMCs), taken at new diagnosis, from a patient treated with antithyroid drugs. The origin of this receptor is a woman aged 25 to 39 with Graves disease. The gene calls are TRBV5-1 and TRBJ2-1; 8 bases are a match to TRBD2. CDR3 DNA: TGCGCCAGCAGCCGGGAGGGGGTTTCCTACAATGAGCAGTTCTTC. Encoded protein: CASSREGVSYNEQFF.